The present TCR beta chain was sequenced within a study of T cells in Graves' hyperthyroidism and ophthalmopathy. This clonotype was seen repeatedly, ten times or more. The antigen is undetermined. Whole-study results and caveats: A model of 13 V-J pairs discriminated ophthalmopathy from stable hyperthyroidism.

The V end was cut by 0 bases, the J end by 5 bases, with 11 bases between. Germline V gene sequence: CDR1 ENHRY, CDR2 SYGVKD. The CDR3 runs to 14 residues. There were TCR beta CDR3 regions amplified from RNA transcripts. HTBI primers were the set used in a first-round RT-PCR of the TCR CDR3. MiXCR was run by TCRdb on the multiplex PCR reads, yielding one entry per CDR3 protein. The sample lists 450,000 to 650,000 distinct CDR3 sequences, 15% to 20% seen once, with roughly 15% in the top ten. V is TRBV10-3 and J is TRBJ2-7; D might be TRBD2 (6 bases). The sequenced sample was blood. The source is a woman aged 18 to 35 with Graves' ophthalmopathy. CDR3 residues: CAISESTGVNEQYF. CDR3 DNA: TGTGCCATCAGTGAGTCAACGGGAGTAAACGAGCAGTACTTC.